The source of this T cell receptor (beta chain) is a study of blood T cell repertoires in COVID-19. In the study overall: Sources were T cells, B-cell-depleted T cells, or PBMCs; the material itself was cDNA or gDNA.

In the authors' workflow: Cell counts per sample came from amplifying reference gene primers. The method was immunoSEQ multiplex PCR; TCRdb's version includes in-frame clones alone and lacks a portion of them. V, J and clone size reflect that table, while D and trimming were determined from the DNA. Altogether 300,000 to 350,000 clones are present, 90% being singletons, with the ten largest covering 6.5% to 8%. The germline gives CDR1 SGHDT, CDR2 YYEEEE. With 1 base clipped from V and 0 bases from J, the junction kept 6 bases outside the gene matches. The CDR3 consists of 16 residues. Sequences were obtained from peripheral blood. The clonotype comes from a woman in her twenties or thirties with COVID-19, enrolled during active disease. V and J are TRBV5-6 and TRBJ2-5; 7 nucleotides match TRBD1. The CDR3, as DNA: TGTGCCAGCAGCTTGCGAGGGGGCCTGTACCAAGAGACCCAGTACTTC. Translated: CASSLRGGLYQETQYF. The whole variable domain, remainder taken from reference TRBV5-6 and TRBJ2-5, is DAGVTQSPTHLIKTRGQQVTLRCSPKSGHDTVSWYQQALGQGPQFIFQYYEEEERQRGNFPDRFSGHQFPNYSSELNVNALLLGDSALYLCASSLRGGLYQETQYFGPGTRLLVL.